Each of the 24 T cell receptor beta chains below was sequenced from the same sample in a study of CD8+CD57+ T cells in acquired aplastic anemia. TCR beta VDJ and CDR3 profiling used genomic DNA as template. TCRdb redid the calling of the reads with MiXCR, one entry per CDR3 protein. Here the sample spans just over 450,000 distinct CDR3 sequences, around a third being singletons. Patients picked for sequencing had shown CD8+CD57+ cell expansion detected by flow cytometry. The sample comprised sorted CD4+, CD8+, or CD8+CD57+ T cells (not recorded which) from PBMCs. Source of these receptors: a human donor with aplastic anemia.

The CDR3 nucleotides are TGTGCCAGCAGTTATATGGGGGGGAATCAGCCCCAGCATTTT. Its protein product is CASSYMGGNQPQHF. This chain links TRBV28 with TRBJ1-5; D is perhaps TRBD1 (5 bases). The V and J ends lost 4 bases and 4 bases respectively, with 11 bases between them. CDR1 is MDHEN, CDR2 SYDVKM, per germline. The CDR3 length is 14 residues.

This clonotype has at least ten counts. V gene TRBV5-1 combines with J gene TRBJ2-7; the D is unclear. Trimming removed 1 base at V and 5 bases at J, with 10 bases between. This CDR3 contains 13 residues. Per the germline V gene, CDR1 is SGHRS and CDR2 is YFSETQ. CDR3 sequence: CASSLSGFNEQYF. The CDR3 nucleotides are TGCGCCAGCAGCTTGTCCGGTTTCAACGAGCAGTACTTC.

V is TRBV4-3 and J is TRBJ2-3; a weak D match, TRBD2 (6 bases). This CDR3 has 14 residues. V was trimmed by 0 bases and J by 8 bases, leaving 12 bases between them. Germline V lookup: CDR1 LGHNA, CDR2 YSLEER. The CDR3 reads CASSQDVTRGTQYF. In DNA, the CDR3 is TGCGCCAGCAGCCAAGATGTGACTAGAGGTACGCAGTATTTT.

The sample holds a few counts of this clonotype. The chain employs TRBV6-5 and TRBJ2-7; TRBD2 matches at 8 bases. CDR1 is MNHEY and CDR2 is SVGAGI in the germline V gene. This CDR3 has 14 residues. V was clipped by 4 bases and J by 3 bases; unmatched bases: 5. The CDR3 loop reads CASSLLAEFYEQYF. In DNA form, the CDR3 reads TGTGCCAGCAGTTTACTAGCGGAGTTCTACGAGCAGTACTTC.

This clonotype was observed a handful of times. CDR3 nucleotide sequence: TGTGCCACCAGCACAACGACTAGCGCCACCTACGAGCAGTACTTC. Translated: CATSTTTSATYEQYF. The V and J genes are TRBV15 and TRBJ2-7, with 8 bases aligning to TRBD2. The CDR3 runs to 15 residues. The germline gives CDR1 LNHNV, CDR2 YYDKDF (reference sequence). The V gene end was trimmed by 4 bases and the J gene end by 2 bases; junction bases not matched to a gene: 7.

Concerning this clonotype itself: This may stem from a read error, because a much larger clone lies one nucleotide away. The chain couples TRBV20-1 to TRBJ1-3; D is ambiguous. Trimming removed 3 bases at V and 8 bases at J, with 14 bases between. Germline CDR1 and CDR2: DFQATT and SNEGSKA (reference sequence). This CDR3 spans 13 amino acids. The CDR3 coding sequence is TGCAGTGCTAGGATGCCCCCTCGGCACACCATATATTTT. This sequence encodes CSARMPPRHTIYF.

This clonotype has ten or more counts. J is TRBJ2-3 and V is TRBV20-1, with D hard to call. This CDR3 is built from 10 residues. Germline-derived CDR1 and CDR2 are DFQATT and SNEGSKA (reference sequence). V was cut by 5 bases and J by 2 bases, with 2 bases left in between. The CDR3 spells CSAFTDTQYF. For the CDR3, the DNA is TGCAGTGCTTTCACAGATACGCAGTATTTT.

The chain recombines TRBV10-3 with TRBJ1-2, with 7 bases that match TRBD1. The CDR3 contains 16 residues. From germline, CDR1 is ENHRY and CDR2 SYGVKD. V gave up 2 bases and J gave up 4 bases; unmatched junction bases: 10. The CDR3 is CAISEPGQQDPYGYTF. CDR3 bases: TGTGCCATCAGTGAGCCGGGACAGCAGGACCCCTATGGCTACACCTTC.

This clonotype occurred a few times. V gene TRBV5-1 combines with J gene TRBJ1-4; the match to TRBD1 covers 8 bases. This CDR3 comprises 15 residues. The junction had 4 bases not matched to a gene; V was cut back by 1 base and J by 5 bases. Germline V gene data show CDR1 as SGHRS and CDR2 as YFSETQ. This chain's CDR3 is CASSLLGQENEKLFF. The CDR3 DNA reads TGCGCCAGCAGCTTGCTGGGACAGGAAAATGAAAAACTGTTTTTT.

This clonotype occurred once. The chain is built from TRBV25-1 and TRBJ1-2; TRBD1 might be the D (5 bases). This CDR3 comprises 13 residues. V was cut by 3 bases and J by 2 bases, with 7 bases left in between. Germline V CDR1 and CDR2: MGHDK, SYGVNS. This chain's CDR3 is CASSDQGNYGYTF. CDR3 DNA sequence: TGTGCCAGCAGTGATCAGGGCAACTATGGCTACACCTTC.

The V and J genes are TRBV4-2 and TRBJ2-4, with D perhaps matching TRBD2 (7 bases). The V gene lost 2 bases and the J gene lost 7 bases, with 15 bases spanning the gap. Looked up from germline, CDR1 is LGHNA and CDR2 is YNFKEQ. The CDR3 runs 15 residues. DNA of the CDR3: TGTGCCAGCAGCCAAATTCTTCGGGGGGCGAACATTCAGTACTTC. Its translation: CASSQILRGANIQYF.

The chain is built from TRBV7-8 and TRBJ1-5; D gene ambiguous. Deletions cut 6 bases from V and 9 bases from J, with 12 bases between. CDR1 is SGHVS, CDR2 FQNEAQ, per germline. The CDR3 extends over 12 amino acids. CDR3 bases: TGTGCCAGCAGGAAGGGTTTGGGGCCCCAGCATTTT. Translated, it gives CASRKGLGPQHF. Using reference TRBV7-8 and TRBJ1-5 for the parts outside the CDR3, the full variable domain is GAGVSQSPRYKVAKRGQDVALRCDPISGHVSLFWYQQALGQGPEFLTYFQNEAQLDKSGLPSDRFFAERPEGSVSTLKIQRTQQEDSAVYLCASRKGLGPQHFGDGTRLSIL.

Only a few counts were recorded for this clonotype. The chain links TRBV7-3 to TRBJ2-5, with a weak D call TRBD2 (6 bases). This CDR3 has 11 residues. Trimming took 5 bases from V and 9 from J, leaving 10 bases between them. Germline lookup yields CDR1 SGHTA and CDR2 FQGTGA. The CDR3 is CASSPGGSQYF. CDR3 in DNA: TGTGCCAGCAGCCCAGGAGGGTCCCAGTACTTC.

In this sample, this clonotype turned up many times. The chain carries TRBV5-1 and TRBJ2-7; D unclear. The CDR3 contains 13 residues. Germline loops: CDR1 SGHRS, CDR2 YFSETQ. V gave up 4 bases and J gave up 5 bases, with 13 bases separating them. The CDR3 spells CASSGEGNDEQYF. CDR3 nucleotide sequence: TGCGCCAGCAGCGGGGAAGGGAACGACGAGCAGTACTTC.

This clonotype has just a few counts. This chain connects TRBV12-3 or TRBV12-4 to TRBJ1-6, with a tentative D call TRBD1 (6 bases). V dropped 9 bases and J dropped 10 bases, with 19 bases sitting between them. The CDR3 covers 14 residues. The DNA for the CDR3 is TGTGCCAGTAAGTTGGCCAGGGGTAGCTCACCCCTCCACTTT. Protein sequence: CASKLARGSSPLHF.

This clonotype occurred a few times. The V gene is TRBV5-1, the J gene TRBJ2-5, with TRBD2 matching 12 bases. V lost 0 bases, J lost 5 bases, and 5 bases stayed unmatched. The CDR3 sequence is 16 residues long. From germline, CDR1 is SGHRS and CDR2 YFSETQ. The CDR3 is CASSLGTSGALETQYF. CDR3 nucleotides: TGCGCCAGCAGCTTGGGGACTAGCGGGGCCTTGGAGACCCAGTACTTC.

This clonotype came up many times. The chain employs TRBV2 and TRBJ2-5, with a tentative D call TRBD2 (6 bases). The length of the CDR3 is 13 residues. V was shortened by 8 bases and J by 5 bases, with 15 bases between the two germline ends. Germline V lookup: CDR1 SNHLY, CDR2 FYNNEI. As DNA, the CDR3 is TGTGCCAGCCTGGGGGGACGGCTGGAGACCCAGTACTTC. Protein: CASLGGRLETQYF.

The CDR3 DNA sequence: TGTGCCAGCAGTGAAGGCGGGGGGGGAAACGATGAGCAGTTCTTC. Translating gives CASSEGGGGNDEQFF. The J gene is TRBJ2-1, the V gene TRBV6-1; 9 bases fit TRBD2. In germline, CDR1 is MNHNS, CDR2 SASEGT. The ends lost 1 base at V and 8 bases at J; junction bases unmatched: 6. CDR3 length equals 15 residues.

The chain recombines TRBV9 with TRBJ1-6; the D is unclear. From germline, CDR1 is SGDLS and CDR2 YYNGEE. The CDR3 loop spans 12 amino acids. V lost 8 bases and J lost 7, with 10 bases in between. The CDR3 DNA is TGTGCCAGTAGTATGATCAATTCACCCCTCCACTTT. Translation: CASSMINSPLHF.

This clonotype has a count of ten or more. This chain connects TRBV29-1 to TRBJ2-7; 10 nucleotides agree with TRBD1. V was clipped by 7 bases and J by 3 bases; unmatched bases: 9. The CDR3 has 14 amino acids. Germline V gene sequence: CDR1 SQVTM, CDR2 ANQGSEA. This CDR3 reads CSARPRDRGYEQYF. CDR3 coding DNA: TGCAGCGCCCGACCCCGGGACAGGGGCTACGAGCAGTACTTC.

The genes are TRBV3-1 and TRBJ2-3; the D is unclear. Deletions cut 6 bases from V and 6 bases from J, with 10 bases between. CDR1 is LGHDT and CDR2 is YNNKEL in the germline V gene (reference sequence). The CDR3 loop spans 12 amino acids. CDR3 DNA sequence: TGTGCCAGCAGTATGACTGTGGATACGCAGTATTTT. It yields the protein CASSMTVDTQYF.

The chain links TRBV25-1 to TRBJ1-6; no reliable D call. CDR1 is MGHDK and CDR2 is SYGVNS in the germline V gene. This CDR3 region has 14 residues. V shed 5 bases and J shed 7 bases, with 12 bases lying between them. CDR3 protein: CASSFGLFNSPLHF. The DNA for the CDR3 is TGTGCCAGCAGTTTTGGCTTGTTCAATTCACCCCTCCACTTT.

This clonotype showed up many times. The genes are TRBV2 and TRBJ1-2, with D possibly being TRBD1 (6 bases). Looked up from germline, CDR1 is SNHLY and CDR2 is FYNNEI. CDR3 length equals 13 residues. Trimming stripped 4 bases from V and 7 bases from J, with 13 bases between. The CDR3: CASSGQGTAGYTF. The CDR3 nucleotides read TGTGCCAGCAGTGGGCAGGGGACTGCTGGCTACACCTTC.

The chain carries TRBV11-2 and TRBJ2-7, with 8 positions matching TRBD2. This CDR3 is 15 amino acids long. V lost 3 bases and J lost 5; bases outside the gene matches: 9. Per the germline V gene, CDR1 is SGHAT and CDR2 is FQNNGV. In DNA form, the CDR3 reads TGTGCCAGCAGCTTGGGTAGCGGGGAACTCAACGAGCAGTACTTC. Protein product: CASSLGSGELNEQYF.